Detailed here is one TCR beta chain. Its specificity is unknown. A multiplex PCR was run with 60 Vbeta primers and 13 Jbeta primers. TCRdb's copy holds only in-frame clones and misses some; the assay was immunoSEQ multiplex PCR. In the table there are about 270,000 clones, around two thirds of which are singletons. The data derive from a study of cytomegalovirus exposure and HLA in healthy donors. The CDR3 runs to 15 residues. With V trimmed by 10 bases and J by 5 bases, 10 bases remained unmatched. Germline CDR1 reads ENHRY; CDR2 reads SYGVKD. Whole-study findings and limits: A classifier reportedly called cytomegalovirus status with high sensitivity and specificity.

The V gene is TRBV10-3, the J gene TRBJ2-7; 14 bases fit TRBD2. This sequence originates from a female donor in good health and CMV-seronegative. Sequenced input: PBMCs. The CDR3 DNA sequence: TGTGCCACCTTCCCGACTAGCGGGAGGGCCGACGAGCAGTACTTC. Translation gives CATFPTSGRADEQYF.